These 18 T cell receptor beta chains were all obtained from the same sample, sequenced in a study of blood T cells in healthy people across ages (dated by TCRdb to 2015 to 2017). The library was produced with 5' RACE. Sequencing took place on an Illumina HiSeq 2500. A second PCR of about 7 to 12 cycles was run with a J-beta primer mix and a sample-barcoded 5' primer. TCRdb cleaned the public reads at Q25 with fastp, built clones with MiXCR and kept in-frame beta chains. Each CDR3 protein appears once, grouped with its most common genes and DNA. Across this sample there are about 800,000 distinct CDR3 sequences, with 46% seen only once. Jointly, the top ten make up around a sixth of the sample. Material for sequencing was blood. These receptors were obtained from a man older than 75 in good health.

J is TRBJ2-1 and V is TRBV5-1; 7 bases map to TRBD2. J lost 8 bases, V lost 4 bases, and 9 bases had no gene match. CDR1 and CDR2 (germline): SGHRS, YFSETQ. The CDR3 totals 14 residues. The CDR3 here is CASSPERDGDEQFF. The CDR3 nucleotides are TGCGCCAGCAGCCCGGAGCGGGACGGCGATGAGCAGTTCTTC.

About this clonotype itself: This may arise from a read error, as a much more abundant clone is one base away. The chain recombines TRBV12-3 or TRBV12-4 with TRBJ2-3, with unresolved D. The CDR3 totals 14 residues. The CDR3 DNA reads as TGTACCAGCAGTTTCGGGTCTAGCACAGATACGCAGTATTTT. As protein: CTSSFGSSTDTQYF.

This clonotype was observed once. The chain links TRBV6-1 to TRBJ2-7; TRBD2 might be the D (5 bases). V lost 6 bases, J lost 0 bases, and 9 bases lay in between. Germline loops: CDR1 MNHNS, CDR2 SASEGT. CDR3 length equals 13 residues. CDR3 region: CASRVGNSYEQYF. The CDR3 nucleotides are TGTGCCAGCAGGGTCGGGAACTCCTACGAGCAGTACTTC.

V usage is TRBV6-5 and J usage is TRBJ2-7; D is uncertain. The end of the DNA aligns better with TRBJ2-5, so the J call may be wrong. Germline V gene sequence: CDR1 MNHEY, CDR2 SVGAGI. CDR3 length: 13 amino acids. As DNA, the CDR3 is TGTGCCAGCAGGCGAAACCTCCAAGAGACCCAGTACTTC. It is translated as CASRRNLQETQYF.

The chain joins TRBV9 to TRBJ2-5; D might be TRBD2 (6 bases). CDR1 and CDR2 (germline): SGDLS, YYNGEE. The CDR3 is made up of 13 amino acids. V was trimmed by 3 bases and J by 9 bases, leaving 15 bases between them. CDR3 region: CASSEIGGRAQYF. CDR3 in DNA: TGTGCCAGCAGCGAGATCGGAGGGCGGGCCCAGTACTTC.

J is TRBJ2-5 and V is TRBV29-1, with a weak D call TRBD2 (5 bases). V dropped 5 bases and J dropped 9 bases, with 16 bases sitting between them. The germline V gene has CDR1 SQVTM and CDR2 ANQGSEA. The CDR3 length is 12 residues. CDR3: CSVRPVIGAQYF. The CDR3 bases are TGCAGCGTTCGCCCGGTTATCGGGGCCCAGTACTTC. The whole variable domain, remainder taken from reference TRBV29-1 and TRBJ2-5, is SAVISQKPSRDICQRGTSLTIQCQVDSQVTMMFWYRQQPGQSLTLIATANQGSEATYESGFVIDKFPISRPNLTFSTLTVSNMSPEDSSIYLCSVRPVIGAQYFGPGTRLLVL.

The chain recombines TRBV12-3 or TRBV12-4 with TRBJ2-7; tentatively, D is TRBD1 (6 bases). The CDR3 spans 13 residues. V lost 6 bases, J lost 12 bases, and 21 bases lay in between. The CDR3 nucleotides read TGTGCCAGCAGCCGGGACACTCAAGAGACCCGGTACTTC. Amino acid sequence: CASSRDTQETRYF.

This chain connects TRBV20-1 to TRBJ2-7; 12 positions match TRBD2. The last part of the DNA fits TRBJ2-5 better; the J call may be wrong. There are 16 residues in the CDR3. From germline, CDR1 is DFQATT and CDR2 SNEGSKA (reference sequence). CDR3 DNA: TGCAGTGCTAGAGATTGGGGACTAGCGGGCCAAGAGACCCAGTACTTC. This codes for CSARDWGLAGQETQYF.

This clonotype occurred many times. V and J are TRBV5-1 and TRBJ2-3; 9 bases agree with TRBD2. Germline loops: CDR1 SGHRS, CDR2 YFSETQ. V lost 3 bases and J lost 5; bases outside the gene matches: 10. The CDR3 runs to 16 residues. CDR3 in DNA: TGCGCCAGCAGCTCGACTAGCGGTGGGGTAGGAGATACGCAGTATTTT. Translation: CASSSTSGGVGDTQYF.

This clonotype was picked up a small number of times. The chain recombines TRBV20-1 with TRBJ2-3; the match to TRBD2 covers 8 bases. The germline CDR1 and CDR2 sequences are DFQATT and SNEGSKA (reference sequence). The junction had 7 bases not matched to a gene; V was cut back by 3 bases and J by 2 bases. This CDR3 region has 15 residues. The CDR3 DNA reads TGCAGTGCTAGGTCCGGGGGGGCCAACACAGATACGCAGTATTTT. This codes for CSARSGGANTDTQYF.

This clonotype showed up just a few times. J is TRBJ1-5 and V is TRBV20-1; D ambiguous. V was cut by 5 bases and J by 0 bases, with 17 bases left in between. CDR3 size: 16 residues. Germline V gives CDR1 DFQATT, CDR2 SNEGSKA (reference sequence). CDR3 sequence reads: CSAGPAQPYSNQPQHF. The CDR3 nucleotides read TGCAGTGCTGGCCCCGCACAGCCCTATAGCAATCAGCCCCAGCATTTT.

As regards this clonotype: The conserved phenylalanine or tryptophan is not found at the CDR3 terminus, so this likely reflects a read error. J is TRBJ2-5 and V is TRBV5-5; possible D gene TRBD2, 5 bases. Per germline, CDR1 SGHKS and CDR2 YYEKEE (reference sequence). The CDR3 length is 13 residues. The V end lost 2 bases, the J end lost 1 base, and 6 bases lay between the germline ends. The CDR3 DNA reads as TGTGCCAGCAGCTTACGGGGCCAAGAGACCCAGTACCTC. Its protein product is CASSLRGQETQYL.

In its sample, this clonotype was seen a few times. The rearrangement links TRBV28 to TRBJ1-6; a weak D match, TRBD1 (6 bases). Germline V gene sequence: CDR1 MDHEN, CDR2 SYDVKM. The CDR3 is made up of 17 amino acids. Between the trimmed V and J ends, which lost 3 bases and 8 bases, there was a span of 20 bases. CDR3 sequence (DNA): TGTGCCAGCAGTTTTCCCCTGACAGGTACCCTATATTCACCCCTCCACTTT. Protein sequence: CASSFPLTGTLYSPLHF.

The J gene is TRBJ1-5, the V gene TRBV20-1; D is ambiguous. Germline CDR1 reads DFQATT; CDR2 reads SNEGSKA (reference sequence). This CDR3 region has 14 residues. V lost 6 bases and J 5 bases, leaving 17 bases between the germline ends. As DNA, the CDR3 is TGCAGTGCCCCAAGCCGAGGGCGGGATCAGCCCCAGCATTTT. This gives the protein CSAPSRGRDQPQHF.

The rearrangement joins TRBV5-1 to TRBJ2-3; tentative D call: TRBD1 (5 bases). The germline V and J ends were trimmed by 5 bases and 4 bases, with 11 bases remaining between them. The length of the CDR3 is 13 residues. Germline lookup yields CDR1 SGHRS and CDR2 YFSETQ. The CDR3 loop reads CASSPTVSDTQYF. In nucleotides, the CDR3 is TGCGCCAGCAGTCCGACAGTTTCAGATACGCAGTATTTT.

The rearrangement joins TRBV20-1 to TRBJ2-7, with 11 bases matching TRBD2. Germline CDR1 is DFQATT and CDR2 is SNEGSKA (reference sequence). This CDR3 has 14 residues. Unmatched junction bases numbered 6, after V lost 6 bases and J lost 2 bases. Here the CDR3 DNA reads TGCAGTGCGAAGACTAGCGGGACAACCTACGAGCAGTACTTC. Residues: CSAKTSGTTYEQYF.

The gene calls are TRBV5-1 and TRBJ2-2; D might be TRBD1 or TRBD2, each matching 5 bases. This CDR3 is 15 amino acids long. Trimming removed 9 bases at V and 8 bases at J, with 23 bases between. The germline gives CDR1 SGHRS, CDR2 YFSETQ. The CDR3 region has the DNA TGCGCCACACGGAGGTCAAGGGACGCTGGTGGGGAGCTGTTTTTT. Its protein product is CATRRSRDAGGELFF.

This clonotype was observed a handful of times. This chain uses TRBV7-9 with TRBJ2-7, with 13 nucleotides matching TRBD2. This CDR3 is built from 14 residues. V gave up 5 bases and J gave up 6 bases; unmatched junction bases: 4. From germline, CDR1 is SEHNR and CDR2 FQNEAQ (reference sequence). The CDR3 sequence is CASSPGLAGAEQYF. The CDR3 nucleotides read TGTGCCAGCAGCCCCGGACTAGCGGGAGCCGAGCAGTACTTC. The complete variable domain, with remaining parts taken from reference TRBV7-9 and TRBJ2-7, reads DTGVSQNPRHKITKRGQNVTFRCDPISEHNRLYWYRQTLGQGPEFLTYFQNEAQLEKSRLLSDRFSAERPKGSFSTLEIQRTEQGDSAMYLCASSPGLAGAEQYFGPGTRLTVT.